This is a list of T cell receptor beta chains from one sample in a study of T cell changes during pregnancy in multiple sclerosis. Assay used: immunoSEQ multiplex PCR; TCRdb lists only in-frame clones, some missing. The sample contains approximately 31,000 clones, about 92% of which appear only once. Here the sequenced sample was CD4+ T cells from peripheral blood mononuclear cells, taken in the second trimester of pregnancy. Receptor source: a female donor with multiple sclerosis, enrolled in a pregnancy study. The CDR3 runs from the conserved cysteine through the conserved F or W.

v_gene,j_gene,CDR3aa
TRBV4-3,TRBJ2-1,CASSQDSGAGGYNEQFF
TRBV19,TRBJ1-1,CASSIGAGTSNTEAFF
TRBV10-3,TRBJ2-6,CAISLGQLNSGANVLTF
TRBV6-1,TRBJ1-1,CASSVQAQGTEAFF
TRBV29-1,TRBJ2-4,CSVGPGTGGNIQYF
TRBV9,TRBJ2-7,CASSPGTLRSYEQYF
TRBV5-1,TRBJ2-1,CASSLTSGRRVDEQFF
TRBV10-3,TRBJ2-3,CAIKAIGGRSDTQYF
TRBV6-1,TRBJ2-7,CASRTSAVYEQYF
TRBV11-2,TRBJ2-7,CASSRSDGAYEQYF
TRBV5-6,TRBJ2-1,CASSPIGSGRAVSQFF
TRBV5-4,TRBJ2-3,CASSRTPGTATDTQYF
TRBV27,TRBJ2-3,CASGRGWDTQYF
TRBV9,TRBJ2-2,CASSVATSGRYNGELFF
TRBV19,TRBJ2-3,CASSRTGTSGNTDTQYF
TRBV29-1,TRBJ1-1,CSVPRGGRVNTEAFF
TRBV5-1,TRBJ1-4,CASSETGMNEKLFF
TRBV29-1,TRBJ2-4,CSVRVDFLITKNIQYF
TRBV5-6,TRBJ1-1,CASSSLEGGLGTEAFF
TRBV6-1,TRBJ1-4,CASSTGATTNEKLFF
TRBV14,TRBJ1-4,CASSQRTGGNEKLFF
TRBV18,TRBJ1-5,CASSPSQGNQPQHF
TRBV30,TRBJ2-7,CAWRGQQVYEQYF
TRBV18,TRBJ1-1,CASSPARADTEAFF
TRBV29-1,TRBJ2-5,CSVANPQRINFRDRGGGETQYF
TRBV6-1,TRBJ2-5,CASSEQGGRKTQYF
TRBV18,TRBJ2-2,CASSPPSSGAETGELFF
TRBV5-4,TRBJ1-1,CASSSEWGGDSEAFF
TRBV4-1,TRBJ2-2,CASSQEGRLLNTGELFF
TRBV6-5,TRBJ2-3,CASSYSSLSTDTQYF
TRBV6-1,TRBJ1-2,CASRIPGQGNYGYTF
TRBV9,TRBJ1-1,CASSPRQGNTEAFF
TRBV30,TRBJ1-2,CAWSFTRGRTAGYTF
TRBV7-2,TRBJ2-3,CASSLGGRRNTQYF
TRBV19,TRBJ1-1,CASSILAGGPTEAFF
TRBV4-1,TRBJ2-1,CASSQFIGTSGRTGQFF
TRBV5-5,TRBJ2-7,CASSRDRDYEQYF
TRBV29-1,TRBJ1-1,CSGGQQNTEAFF
TRBV18,TRBJ1-5,CASSPRLRGGNQPQHF
TRBV9,TRBJ1-2,CASSRGREAGYTF
TRBV2,TRBJ2-3,CASRKQGITDTQYF
TRBV6-6,TRBJ1-2,CASSGSGGDYGYTF
TRBV18,TRBJ2-4,CASSSGQENIQYF
TRBV6-5,TRBJ2-1,CASSYRDWAYRQFF
TRBV23-1,TRBJ1-5,CASSQAVGTGDEITDQPQHF
TRBV30,TRBJ2-1,CAWAPGGNYNEQFF
TRBV30,TRBJ1-2,CAWTGQRYYGYTF
TRBV5-1,TRBJ1-1,CASSLQAGGVVTEAFF
TRBV2,TRBJ2-7,CASNRGGSSYEQYF
TRBV12-5,TRBJ1-1,CASGLGGGRGEAFF
TRBV30,TRBJ2-1,CAWQGYEQFF
TRBV11-2,TRBJ2-1,CASSLLATYNEQFF
TRBV4-1,TRBJ2-7,CASSQPGQTPSYEQYF
TRBV6-1,TRBJ1-2,CASSEPLGGGERSGYTF
TRBV6-6,TRBJ2-3,CASSYSPSTQYF
TRBV11-2,TRBJ2-2,CATGIGEVGAGELFF
TRBV5-1,TRBJ2-5,CASSLPRGNDGETQYF
TRBV7-2,TRBJ2-3,CASSFESWDTQYF
TRBV7-8,TRBJ2-7,CASSLDTLYEQYF